Listed here are 27 T cell receptor beta chains from one sample, sequenced in a study of T cell responses to AZD1222 COVID-19 vaccine. Assay: immunoSEQ multiplex PCR; the TCRdb copy retains only in-frame clones and omits some. The table records over 110,000 clones, 85% to 95% of them present only once. Sequencing used peripheral blood, obtained after recovery from COVID-19. The receptors stem from an adult who had recovered from COVID-19.

This clone was found once. The chain joins TRBV5-1 to TRBJ2-5; 12 nucleotides agree with TRBD2. Unmatched junction bases numbered 17, after V lost 3 bases and J lost 2 bases. The length of the CDR3 is 20 residues. Germline lookup yields CDR1 SGHRS and CDR2 YFSETQ. CDR3 protein: CASSSRPTSGGPTRQETQYF. Here the CDR3 DNA reads TGCGCCAGCAGCTCTAGGCCCACTAGCGGGGGGCCAACGCGGCAAGAGACCCAGTACTTC.

The chain joins TRBV6-1 to TRBJ2-7, with 10 nucleotides matching TRBD2. The CDR3 totals 14 residues. CDR1 is MNHNS and CDR2 is SASEGT in the germline V gene. V shed 0 bases and J 4 bases; nucleotides not matched to a gene: 0. CDR3 nucleotides: TGTGCCAGCAGTGAAGCTAGCGGGAGGTACGAGCAGTACTTC. Protein sequence: CASSEASGRYEQYF.

The rearrangement joins TRBV4-1 to TRBJ2-7; 8 nucleotides align to TRBD2. J gave up 0 bases and V 1 base, and 5 bases lay outside the gene matches. Germline lookup yields CDR1 MGHRA and CDR2 YSYEKL. The CDR3 runs 16 residues. CDR3 region: CASSQAFGLASYEQYF. CDR3 DNA: TGCGCCAGCAGCCAAGCATTTGGACTAGCCTCCTACGAGCAGTACTTC.

The chain couples TRBV6-5 to TRBJ2-7, with D uncertain. The CDR3 consists of 12 residues. With 5 bases removed from V and 4 bases from J, the gap between germline ends came to 9 bases. Germline V gives CDR1 MNHEY, CDR2 SVGAGI. The CDR3 bases are TGTGCCAGCAGTACCAGGAGTTACGAGCAGTACTTC. Amino acids: CASSTRSYEQYF.

The chain recombines TRBV30 with TRBJ2-2; D ambiguous. V lost 4 bases and J lost 4, with 13 bases in between. The CDR3 runs to 14 residues. The V gene's germline CDR1 is GTSNPN and CDR2 SVGIG (reference sequence). CDR3 in DNA: TGTGCCTGGATACGTCTACAGAGCACCGGGGAGCTGTTTTTT. This encodes CAWIRLQSTGELFF.

The chain has TRBV7-2 and TRBJ1-1; D unclear. Trimming left V 2 bases short and J 4 bases short, with 14 bases between. The CDR3 has 15 amino acids. Germline V gene sequence: CDR1 SGHTA, CDR2 FQGNSA. The CDR3 region is CASSLRVAVPTEAFF. For the CDR3, the DNA is TGTGCCAGCAGCTTACGGGTAGCGGTGCCCACTGAAGCTTTCTTT. Drawing the rest from reference TRBV7-2 and TRBJ1-1, the complete variable domain is GAGVSQSPSNKVTEKGKDVELRCDPISGHTALYWYRQSLGQGLEFLIYFQGNSAPDKSGLPSDRFSAERTGGSVSTLTIQRTQQEDSAVYLCASSLRVAVPTEAFFGQGTRLTVV.

V gene TRBV28 combines with J gene TRBJ1-2; 8 bases are a match to TRBD1. This CDR3 is built from 15 residues. Germline CDR1 and CDR2: MDHEN and SYDVKM. V lost 3 bases, J lost 7 bases, and 10 bases stayed unmatched. CDR3 in amino acids: CASSFSRTGFSGYTF. CDR3 coding DNA: TGTGCCAGCAGTTTTTCCCGGACAGGGTTTAGTGGCTACACCTTC.

Only one count was recorded for this clone. The chain links TRBV2 to TRBJ2-1; TRBD2 agrees at 13 bases. Unmatched junction bases numbered 10, after V lost 8 bases and J lost 9 bases. This CDR3 has 15 amino acids. The germline gives CDR1 SNHLY, CDR2 FYNNEI. Written as DNA, the CDR3 is TGTGCCAGCTTACTAGCGGGAGGGCCTGAGGGTGAGCAGTTCTTC. This gives the protein CASLLAGGPEGEQFF.

This clone occurred a few times. The chain joins TRBV23-1 to TRBJ2-7; D is unresolved. TRBV23-1 is recorded as an ORF, its role being uncertain. The CDR3 has 18 residues. V was pared by 6 bases and J by 2 bases, with 26 bases between. CDR3 protein: CASSPNINVSVDPYEQYF. The CDR3 coding sequence is TGCGCCAGCAGCCCTAATATCAATGTCTCCGTGGACCCCTACGAGCAGTACTTC.

Note on this clone: Within the sample, other DNA sequences also encode this same CDR3. This chain joins TRBV12-3 or TRBV12-4 and TRBJ1-1, with D unresolved. CDR3 length: 11 residues. Trimming removed 1 base from V and 5 bases from J, with 2 bases in between. The CDR3 region has the DNA TGTGCCAGCAGTTTAGGGACTGAAGCTTTCTTT. It yields the protein CASSLGTEAFF.

The gene calls are TRBV25-1 and TRBJ2-7; D is undetermined. Trimming removed 0 bases from V and 0 bases from J, with 9 bases in between. CDR1 and CDR2 from the germline V gene are MGHDK and SYGVNS. This CDR3 comprises 15 residues. In DNA, the CDR3 is TGTGCCAGCAGTGAATACCGCGTGAGCTCCTACGAGCAGTACTTC. It encodes CASSEYRVSSYEQYF.

V is TRBV7-9 and J is TRBJ2-5; tentatively, D is TRBD1 (6 bases). This CDR3 has 14 amino acids. Between the trimmed V and J ends, which lost 5 bases and 2 bases, there was a span of 12 bases. Germline CDR1 is SEHNR and CDR2 is FQNEAQ (reference sequence). Here the CDR3 reads CASSLDSVQETQYF. The CDR3 nucleotides are TGTGCCAGCAGCCTGGACAGCGTTCAAGAGACCCAGTACTTC.

Only one count was recorded for this clone. The chain couples TRBV28 to TRBJ1-2, with D tentatively TRBD1 (6 bases). The CDR3 consists of 13 residues. Per germline, CDR1 MDHEN and CDR2 SYDVKM. V was pared by 3 bases and J by 4 bases, with 9 bases between. The CDR3 sequence is CASSLAGAYGYTF. The CDR3 DNA reads as TGTGCCAGCAGTTTGGCAGGGGCCTATGGCTACACCTTC.

The chain has TRBV6-2 or TRBV6-3 and TRBJ1-2; D not resolved. CDR1 and CDR2 (germline): MNHEY, SVGEGT. The V end lost 2 bases, the J end lost 2 bases, and 9 bases lay between the germline ends. This CDR3 is built from 14 residues. CDR3 in DNA: TGTGCCAGCAGTTACGAAGCAGGAAACTATGGCTACACCTTC. Its protein product is CASSYEAGNYGYTF.

The chain has TRBV19 and TRBJ2-7; no firm D call. Trimming pared 6 bases from V and 6 bases from J, leaving 12 bases between. This CDR3 has 12 residues. Germline V gene data show CDR1 as LNHDA and CDR2 as SQIVND (reference sequence). This CDR3 reads CASRERSGEQYF. The CDR3 DNA follows: TGTGCCAGTAGAGAGAGGTCAGGCGAGCAGTACTTC.

The rearrangement links TRBV7-2 to TRBJ1-5, with D possibly TRBD1 on 6 matching bases. The germline V and J ends were trimmed by 5 bases and 7 bases, with 15 bases remaining between them. There are 14 residues in the CDR3. Germline CDR1 and CDR2: SGHTA and FQGNSA. CDR3: CASSPMGARQPQHF. The CDR3 nucleotides read TGTGCCAGCAGCCCGATGGGGGCAAGGCAGCCCCAGCATTTT.

The chain is built from TRBV6-7 and TRBJ1-3; no clear D. TRBV6-7 is designated an ORF whose function remains uncertain. The CDR3 has 16 amino acids. V gave up 8 bases and J gave up 0 bases, with 17 bases separating them. CDR3 loop: CASLDGIRLSGNTIYF. The CDR3 DNA reads TGTGCCAGCCTGGACGGTATCCGTCTCTCTGGAAACACCATATATTTT.

The chain carries TRBV18 and TRBJ2-7; 8 bases are shared with TRBD1. V lost 3 bases and J lost 5; bases outside the gene matches: 9. This CDR3 has 15 residues. In germline, CDR1 is KGHSH, CDR2 LQKENI. CDR3 sequence (DNA): TGTGCCAGCTCACCTGGGACAGGCGCCCACCACGAGCAGTACTTC. Its translation is CASSPGTGAHHEQYF. The complete variable domain, with remaining parts taken from reference TRBV18 and TRBJ2-7, reads NAGVMQNPRHLVRRRGQEARLRCSPMKGHSHVYWYRQLPEEGLKFMVYLQKENIIDESGMPKERFSAEFPKEGPSILRIQQVVRGDSAAYFCASSPGTGAHHEQYFGPGTRLTVT.

The chain carries TRBV19 and TRBJ2-5; D is undetermined. CDR3 length: 14 residues. Between the trimmed V and J ends, which lost 5 bases and 0 bases, there was a span of 10 bases. Germline CDR1 and CDR2: LNHDA and SQIVND (reference sequence). Here the CDR3 reads CASSSGAYQETQYF. As DNA, the CDR3 is TGTGCCAGTAGTTCTGGCGCCTACCAAGAGACCCAGTACTTC. Combining the CDR3 with reference TRBV19 and TRBJ2-5 gives the whole variable domain DGGITQSPKYLFRKEGQNVTLSCEQNLNHDAMYWYRQDPGQGLRLIYYSQIVNDFQKGDIAEGYSVSREKKESFPLTVTSAQKNPTAFYLCASSSGAYQETQYFGPGTRLLVL.

The chain is built from TRBV4-1 and TRBJ1-4; 7 nucleotides agree with TRBD1. The CDR3 is made up of 15 amino acids. Trimming cost V 4 bases and J 5 bases; bases outside gene matches: 7. Germline values: CDR1 MGHRA, CDR2 YSYEKL. CDR3 amino acids: CASSRGGGGNEKLFF. The CDR3 coding sequence is TGCGCCAGCAGCCGAGGGGGCGGTGGGAATGAAAAACTGTTTTTT.

V usage is TRBV19 and J usage is TRBJ1-6; the match to TRBD1 covers 7 bases. The V gene end was trimmed by 7 bases and the J gene end by 7 bases; junction bases not matched to a gene: 7. The CDR3 is 14 amino acids. Germline V gene data show CDR1 as LNHDA and CDR2 as SQIVND (reference sequence). The CDR3 DNA is TGTGCCAGTAAAGGGAAGACAGGGAATTCACCCCTCCACTTT. Protein sequence: CASKGKTGNSPLHF.

The V call is TRBV2, the J call TRBJ1-5; tentative D call: TRBD1 (6 bases). V was cut by 2 bases and J by 0 bases, with 11 bases left in between. CDR3 length equals 16 residues. Looked up from germline, CDR1 is SNHLY and CDR2 is FYNNEI. The CDR3, as DNA: TGTGCCAGCAGTGAACAGGGGAGATATAGCAATCAGCCCCAGCATTTT. It yields the protein CASSEQGRYSNQPQHF.

The genes are TRBV9 and TRBJ1-1, with 7 nucleotides matching TRBD1. After removal of 3 bases from V and 2 bases from J, the junction contained 7 bases not matched to a gene. The CDR3 has 15 residues. The V gene's germline CDR1 is SGDLS and CDR2 YYNGEE. CDR3 DNA sequence: TGTGCCAGCAGCGCCCAGGGACAGACCAACACTGAAGCTTTCTTT. Amino acids: CASSAQGQTNTEAFF.

This chain joins TRBV23-1 and TRBJ1-1; weak D call: TRBD1 (5 bases). TRBV23-1 is sorted into the ORF group, with uncertain function. The CDR3 consists of 15 residues. V lost 6 bases and J lost 1, with 15 bases in between. The CDR3 nucleotides are TGCGCCAGCAGCTCCGCGAGGGGCCAGAACACTGAAGCTTTCTTT. Residues: CASSSARGQNTEAFF.

This clone was seen once. The CDR3 coding sequence is TGTGCCAGCAGCCCCCCGGCGGGGCGCTCCTACGAGCAGTACTTC. As protein: CASSPPAGRSYEQYF. The chain carries TRBV7-9 and TRBJ2-7, with D perhaps TRBD2 (6 bases). V shed 5 bases and J shed 0 bases, with 14 bases lying between them. The length of the CDR3 is 15 residues. CDR1 is SEHNR, CDR2 FQNEAQ, per germline (reference sequence).

This sequence joins TRBV5-8 and TRBJ1-2; D unresolved. V lost 0 bases and J lost 6, with 21 bases in between. Looked up from germline, CDR1 is SGHTS and CDR2 is YDEGEE. CDR3 size: 17 residues. The CDR3 DNA follows: TGTGCCAGCAGCTTGGTAGATCAGACAACTGGGCCCCATGGCTACACCTTC. Its translation: CASSLVDQTTGPHGYTF.

The table lists this clone with a count of one. V and J are TRBV20-1 and TRBJ2-7; perhaps TRBD2 as D (5 bases). The V gene's germline CDR1 is DFQATT and CDR2 SNEGSKA (reference sequence). The CDR3 consists of 9 residues. Trimming removed 7 bases from V and 7 bases from J, with 8 bases in between. The CDR3 DNA sequence: TGCAGTGTTCGAGGGGAGCAGTACTTC. Translating gives CSVRGEQYF.